Each of the 4 T cell receptor beta chains below was sequenced from the same sample in a study of T cells in tuberculosis. The method was immunoSEQ multiplex PCR; TCRdb's version includes in-frame clones alone and lacks a portion of them. The sample shows roughly 35,000 clones, about 94% of them seen only once. What was sequenced was PBMCs. The receptors were sampled from a donor aged 10 to 29 with latent tuberculosis or without tuberculosis infection. Some clones in this sample may be carry-over from other donors' samples.

The chain combines TRBV12-5 with TRBJ1-5; possibly TRBD1 for D (5 bases). The CDR3 extends over 15 amino acids. Trimming removed 1 base from V and 4 bases from J, with 11 bases in between. Per germline, CDR1 LGHNT and CDR2 FRNRAP. Here the CDR3 reads CASGLASGGNQPQHF. The CDR3 DNA is TGTGCTAGTGGTTTGGCCTCCGGGGGGAATCAGCCCCAGCATTTT.

The chain has TRBV10-2 and TRBJ1-1, with 10 bases lining up with TRBD1. CDR3 length equals 15 residues. The junction had 7 bases not matched to a gene; V was cut back by 2 bases and J by 7 bases. CDR1 is WSHSY, CDR2 SAAADI, per germline. The CDR3 loop is CASSETTGGAIEAFF. CDR3 coding DNA: TGCGCCAGCAGTGAGACGACAGGGGGCGCGATTGAAGCTTTCTTT.

V is TRBV29-1 and J is TRBJ2-1; no clear D. The CDR3 is made up of 16 amino acids. With 5 bases removed from V and 4 bases from J, the gap between germline ends came to 21 bases. Germline lookup yields CDR1 SQVTM and CDR2 ANQGSEA. The CDR3 coding sequence is TGCAGCGTTCGTAACCCGACTCGAAATATGTACAATGAGCAGTTCTTC. This encodes CSVRNPTRNMYNEQFF.

The genes are TRBV7-8 and TRBJ2-7, with D possibly being TRBD1 (6 bases). The V gene's germline CDR1 is SGHVS and CDR2 FQNEAQ. CDR3 length equals 16 residues. V lost 2 bases and J lost 3, with 17 bases in between. The CDR3 loop is CASSLRPNQGIYEQYV. For the CDR3, the DNA is TGTGCCAGCAGCTTACGCCCAAATCAGGGGATCTACGAGCAGTACGTC.